This entry concerns a single T cell receptor beta chain. Its binding antigen is unknown. One base away there is no much larger clone; base qualities are not given. These data belong to a study of T cells in localized non-small cell lung cancer (TCRdb year 2020). Background for the entire study: Comparing tumors with uninvolved tumor-adjacent lungs, the study looked at the T cell repertoires of 236 patients with early-stage NSCLC. The cohort consisted of 236 treatment-naive NSCLC patients whose localized lung tumors had been resected. NSCLC patients had a mean age of approximately 72 years, and approximately 140 were male and about a hundred female. Beyond this particular receptor, the publication reports: A median of roughly 60 of the top 100 tumor clones were detected in paired uninvolved adjacent lung, and around 30 of these tumor clones were also found among the top 100 clones of the paired uninvolved adjacent lung. Longer overall survival was associated with higher blood T cell density, whereas shorter survival was associated with higher adjacent-lung clonality. Multi-region tumor sequencing was not performed, so intratumor heterogeneity could not be excluded. Uninvolved tumor-adjacent lung showed the highest T cell clonality, higher than tumor, which suggests more focused antigenic responses in the adjacent lung. Because the study design was exploratory, TCR variables were selected using unadjusted p-values without false-discovery rate correction.

At diagnosis, tumor, uninvolved tumor-adjacent lung and peripheral blood were collected and then preserved as a mix of FFPE and fresh-frozen material. For TCR repertoire profiling, blood samples were analyzed in the form of peripheral blood mononuclear cells. The immunoSEQ Assay was used to sequence TCR beta CDR3 regions from DNA. The authors' pipeline ran thus. To compute T cell density, TCR beta template counts were normalized to usable DNA, which was estimated by amplifying housekeeping genes. The preseqR package was used to estimate richness by extrapolating to 400,000 templates for PBMC samples and to 120,000 templates for tissue samples. Clonality was calculated as one minus Pielou's evenness. Tissue-enriched TCRs were identified by differential abundance testing using productive amino-acid clonotypes, minimum total count 5 and alpha 0.1. The Jaccard Index and the Morisita Overlap Index were used to quantify repertoire overlap between compartments. GLIPH grouped TCR beta CDR3s together with public tetramer-defined viral CDR3s, and a viral motif had to include at least three viral sequences and show V-gene enrichment. This immuneACCESS table, as held by TCRdb, lists in-frame sequences with V and J called but not all clones. Of the missing ones, under half trace to an unresolved V gene in checked studies; the others have no known cause. V and J calls plus clone size are reproduced from that table; the DNA served to infer D and trimming. The sample yields around 36,000 clones; about four fifths were counted once. Approximately 7.4% of the sample comes from the top ten.

The germline V gene encodes CDR1 SNHLY and CDR2 FYNNEI. The CDR3 goes from the cysteine to the phenylalanine over 13 residues. CDR3 DNA is the only sequence kept; it has 39 bases, read in frame from the first base. V was cut back by 3 bases and J by 0 bases, leaving a gap of 0 bases between them. This TCR came from a male donor aged 60 or over with stage II lung adenocarcinoma. The material was peripheral blood mononuclear cells, obtained before any cancer treatment. The receptor chain draws on TRBV2 and TRBJ2-6; confidence is insufficient to name the D gene. The CDR3 reads as follows: CASSDSGANVLTF. The DNA sequence reads TGTGCCAGCAGTGACTCTGGGGCCAACGTCCTGACTTTC.